Below, 32 T cell receptor beta chains from the same sample are listed, as sequenced in a study of blood T cells in healthy people across ages. The use of a sample-barcoded 5' primer and a J-beta primer mix characterized a second PCR of roughly 7 to 11 cycles. Each CDR3 protein is one row after TCRdb ran MiXCR on the 5' RACE reads. The table records hundreds of thousands of distinct CDR3 sequences, under 30% of them present only once. The sample consisted of blood. The source is a woman aged 80 or older in good health.

The V and J genes are TRBV5-1 and TRBJ2-5, with D possibly matching TRBD1 (7 bases). Trimming took 3 bases from V and 3 from J, leaving 15 bases between them. CDR1 SGHRS and CDR2 YFSETQ come from the germline V gene. This CDR3 comprises 15 residues. For the CDR3, the DNA is TGCGCCAGCAGCTCCGGAGGGACAGATAAAGAGACCCAGTACTTC. This codes for CASSSGGTDKETQYF.

As to this clonotype: Germline is not matched at one junction end, which may reflect a read error. The V call is TRBV5-5, the J call TRBJ1-1; TRBD1 is a possible D gene (6 bases). This CDR3 is 14 amino acids long. CDR1 SGHKS and CDR2 YYEKEE come from the germline V gene (reference sequence). CDR3 in amino acids: CACSFGGGATEAFF. For the CDR3, the DNA is TGTGCCTGCAGCTTTGGAGGGGGGGCCACTGAAGCTTTCTTT.

This clonotype was counted a few times. CDR3 in amino acids: CASKQGANTGELFF. As DNA, the CDR3 is TGTGCCAGCAAGCAGGGGGCGAACACCGGGGAGCTGTTTTTT. V gene TRBV12-3 or TRBV12-4 combines with J gene TRBJ2-2; 7 nucleotides agree with TRBD1. With V trimmed by 7 bases and J by 0 bases, 2 bases remained unmatched. The CDR3 totals 14 residues.

This clonotype was seen ten or more times. This chain links TRBV6-1 with TRBJ2-3, with D possibly TRBD2 on 6 matching bases. The CDR3 is made up of 15 amino acids. Trimming took off 4 bases at V and 4 bases at J, with 15 bases between the two ends. CDR1 is MNHNS and CDR2 is SASEGT in the germline V gene. The CDR3 DNA sequence: TGTGCCAGCAGTGCGGGGGATGGTAGGTCAGATACGCAGTATTTT. As protein: CASSAGDGRSDTQYF.

This clonotype appeared many times. The chain joins TRBV3-1 to TRBJ1-2; tentative D call: TRBD1 (6 bases). From germline, CDR1 is LGHDT and CDR2 YNNKEL (reference sequence). Deletions cut 7 bases from V and 2 bases from J, with 8 bases between. The CDR3 is made up of 12 amino acids. This CDR3 is CASKGVNYGYTF. CDR3 sequence (DNA): TGTGCCAGCAAGGGGGTCAACTATGGCTACACCTTC.

The V and J genes are TRBV5-1 and TRBJ1-2; possible D gene TRBD1, 5 bases. Trimming cost V 2 bases and J 5 bases, with 10 bases left between them. The CDR3 runs to 13 residues. Germline CDR1 and CDR2: SGHRS and YFSETQ. The CDR3 region is CASSLQKGYGYTF. The DNA of the CDR3 is TGCGCCAGCAGCTTACAAAAGGGGTATGGCTACACCTTC.

The chain recombines TRBV5-1 with TRBJ2-1; D not certain. CDR1 is SGHRS and CDR2 is YFSETQ in the germline V gene. Trimming took 0 bases from V and 8 from J, leaving 6 bases between them. The CDR3 has 12 amino acids. The CDR3 spells CASSLECDEQFF. In DNA, the CDR3 is TGCGCCAGCAGCTTGGAATGCGATGAGCAGTTCTTC.

This clonotype was counted between two and nine times. The gene calls are TRBV6-5 and TRBJ2-5, with TRBD1 matching 11 bases. V shed 1 base and J 5 bases; nucleotides not matched to a gene: 3. The germline V gene has CDR1 MNHEY and CDR2 SVGAGI. CDR3 length: 15 residues. The CDR3 nucleotides read TGTGCCAGCAGTTACTTGGGACAGGGGGTCGAGACCCAGTACTTC. Protein: CASSYLGQGVETQYF.

Only one count was recorded for this clonotype. The CDR3, as DNA: TGTGCCAGCTGCCTTAACGGTATCCAAGAGACCCAGTACTTC. This codes for CASCLNGIQETQYF. The V gene is TRBV7-2, the J gene TRBJ2-5; no clear D gene. The V and J ends lost 8 bases and 1 base respectively, with 14 bases between them. Germline values: CDR1 SGHTA, CDR2 FQGNSA. The length of the CDR3 is 14 residues.

Comments on this clonotype: A much more abundant neighbour one base away suggests this may be a read error. The chain carries TRBV3-1 and TRBJ2-1; D gene unclear. This CDR3 is 15 amino acids long. V lost 4 bases to trimming and J lost 6 bases, with 16 bases between them. In germline, CDR1 is LGHDT, CDR2 YNNKEL (reference sequence). The CDR3 DNA reads TGTGCCAGCAGCCCCCAACTACACCTCGGCAATGAGCAGTTCTTC. It yields the protein CASSPQLHLGNEQFF.

This clonotype was recorded only once. This CDR3 is missing its conserved last phenylalanine or tryptophan, likely due to a read error. V and J are TRBV4-3 and TRBJ1-1; TRBD1 might be the D (5 bases). V was pared by 5 bases and J by 6 bases, with 7 bases between. This CDR3 has 11 amino acids. Germline V gene lookup returns CDR1 LGHNA and CDR2 YSLEER. CDR3 in amino acids: CASSRGPEAFL. The CDR3 bases are TGCGCCAGCAGCAGGGGCCCTGAAGCTTTCTTG.

V is TRBV11-2 and J is TRBJ1-2; perhaps TRBD1 as D (5 bases). Germline assignment: CDR1 SGHAT and CDR2 FQNNGV. The CDR3 spans 17 residues. Trimming pared 4 bases from V and 1 base from J, leaving 19 bases between. CDR3: CASSSLGVPRGNYGYTF. The CDR3 region has the DNA TGTGCCAGCAGCTCTCTCGGGGTGCCTAGGGGTAACTATGGCTACACCTTC.

In the case of this clonotype: The junction departs from germline at one end; a sequencing error may be responsible. The chain carries TRBV27 and TRBJ1-1; D is uncertain. The CDR3 length is 14 residues. Germline values: CDR1 MNHEY, CDR2 SMNVEV (reference sequence). The CDR3 DNA reads as TGTACCAGCAGCTCGCGGGTTTTCGGGACTGAAGCTTTCTTT. Its protein is CTSSSRVFGTEAFF.

A few counts support this clonotype. The V and J genes are TRBV24-1 and TRBJ1-5, with 10 nucleotides matching TRBD1. The CDR3 covers 17 residues. Germline-derived CDR1 and CDR2 are KGHDR and SFDVKD. V gave up 2 bases and J gave up 2 bases; unmatched junction bases: 5. The CDR3 reads CATSDSFGTGGNQPQHF. The CDR3 bases are TGTGCCACCAGTGATTCGTTTGGGACAGGGGGCAATCAGCCCCAGCATTTT.

There are many counts of this clonotype. The rearrangement uses TRBV29-1 and TRBJ2-1; D perhaps matches TRBD2 (6 bases). Germline V CDR1 and CDR2: SQVTM, ANQGSEA. This CDR3 comprises 14 residues. The DNA of the CDR3 is TGCGGATCCCACCGGGGCGGGGAACACAATGAGCAGTTCTTC. It codes for CGSHRGGEHNEQFF.

This clonotype was recorded at least ten times. The genes are TRBV27 and TRBJ1-2, with D possibly TRBD1 on 5 matching bases. The length of the CDR3 is 13 residues. V dropped 3 bases and J dropped 6 bases, with 11 bases sitting between them. The germline V gene encodes CDR1 MNHEY and CDR2 SMNVEV (reference sequence). As DNA, the CDR3 is TGTGCCAGCAGTTTCAGGGAGGGACATGGCTACACCTTC. Translation: CASSFREGHGYTF.

The sample holds one count of this clonotype. Germline is not matched at one junction end, which may reflect a read error. V and J are TRBV12-3 or TRBV12-4 and TRBJ2-3, with TRBD2 identical over 7 bases. CDR3 length: 14 residues. Here the CDR3 DNA reads TGTGCCAGCATCACTAGCGTGACAGCAGATATGCAGTATTTT. Translating gives CASITSVTADMQYF.

This sequence joins TRBV15 and TRBJ1-5; the D gene is possibly TRBD1 (5 bases). CDR3 length: 16 amino acids. V was cut by 0 bases and J by 4 bases, with 13 bases left in between. Germline CDR1 is LNHNV and CDR2 is YYDKDF (reference sequence). The CDR3 sequence is CATSRERGMGNQPQHF. In nucleotides, the CDR3 is TGTGCCACCAGCAGAGAGAGGGGAATGGGGAATCAGCCCCAGCATTTT.

CDR3 in amino acids: CASSLLTGVGHTEAFF. The CDR3 bases are TGTGCCAGCAGCCTTCTGACAGGGGTGGGGCACACTGAAGCTTTCTTT. The V gene is TRBV28, the J gene TRBJ1-1, with 8 positions matching TRBD1. The V gene end was trimmed by 6 bases and the J gene end by 3 bases; junction bases not matched to a gene: 12. Germline assignment: CDR1 MDHEN and CDR2 SYDVKM. The CDR3 is 16 amino acids.

As to this clonotype: Being one base from a much bigger clone, this may be a read error. This chain connects TRBV4-1 to TRBJ2-5; 11 nucleotides line up with TRBD2. The CDR3 spans 17 residues. In germline, CDR1 is MGHRA, CDR2 YSYEKL. Germline trimming cut 1 base from V and 4 bases from J; bases unmatched to any gene: 8. The CDR3 DNA is TGCGCCAGCAGCCAAGGCGTACTAGCGGGGGTCCGAGAGACCCAGTACTTC. This gives the protein CASSQGVLAGVRETQYF.

This clonotype was recorded many times. V is TRBV6-6 and J is TRBJ2-3; 7 bases are a match to TRBD2. This CDR3 is built from 15 residues. The germline V gene encodes CDR1 MNHNY and CDR2 SVGAGI (reference sequence). Losses at the gene ends were 2 bases for V and 2 bases for J; bases not matched to a gene: 4. The CDR3 nucleotides are TGTGCCAGCAGTTACCTTCTAGCGGCCACAGATACGCAGTATTTT. Amino acids: CASSYLLAATDTQYF.

This clonotype was seen repeatedly, ten times or more. The chain joins TRBV6-2 or TRBV6-3 to TRBJ2-5, with 11 positions matching TRBD1. Germline CDR1 MNHEY, CDR2 SVGEGT. V lost 0 bases to trimming and J lost 5 bases; unmatched junction nucleotides: 11. The CDR3 runs 18 residues. In DNA form, the CDR3 reads TGTGCCAGCAGTTACTCGAAAGGACAGGGGGCGTCAGTTGAGACCCAGTACTTC. This codes for CASSYSKGQGASVETQYF.

The chain combines TRBV2 with TRBJ1-4; no firm D call. Germline lookup yields CDR1 SNHLY and CDR2 FYNNEI. The CDR3 is made up of 12 amino acids. Trimming pared 6 bases from V and 5 bases from J, leaving 7 bases between. CDR3 sequence (DNA): TGTGCCAGCAGAGTCCTGAATGAAAAACTGTTTTTT. This codes for CASRVLNEKLFF. The full variable domain, in which reference TRBV2 and TRBJ1-4 provide the parts outside the CDR3, is EPEVTQTPSHQVTQMGQEVILRCVPISNHLYFYWYRQILGQKVEFLVSFYNNEISEKSEIFDDQFSVERPDGSNFTLKIRSTKLEDSAMYFCASRVLNEKLFFGSGTQLSVL.

This clonotype was detected only a few times. The CDR3, as DNA: TGTGCCAGCAGTTATACGGACAGGGGGATTAACACTGAAGCTTTCTTT. Protein sequence: CASSYTDRGINTEAFF. This chain connects TRBV6-2 or TRBV6-3 to TRBJ1-1; 10 bases are shared with TRBD1. With V trimmed by 3 bases and J by 2 bases, 6 bases remained unmatched. The CDR3 runs to 16 residues. Germline V gene lookup returns CDR1 MNHEY and CDR2 SVGEGT.

This clonotype was seen a few times. The chain links TRBV4-3 to TRBJ1-2; 10 nucleotides line up with TRBD1. Germline assignment: CDR1 LGHNA and CDR2 YSLEER. With 4 bases clipped from V and 7 bases from J, the junction kept 6 bases outside the gene matches. CDR3 length: 14 amino acids. As DNA, the CDR3 is TGCGCCAGCAGCCCCAGGGACAGGGGCCTTGGCTACACCTTC. Its protein is CASSPRDRGLGYTF.

This clonotype was observed a handful of times. The V gene is TRBV28, the J gene TRBJ2-5, with 12 bases fitting TRBD1. The CDR3 runs to 15 residues. CDR1 is MDHEN and CDR2 is SYDVKM in the germline V gene. V was clipped by 6 bases and J by 5 bases; unmatched bases: 7. Written as DNA, the CDR3 is TGTGCCAGCAGGGGGGGACAGGGGGCCCGGGAGACCCAGTACTTC. Translation gives CASRGGQGARETQYF. Supplemented by reference TRBV28 and TRBJ2-5, the full variable domain reads DVKVTQSSRYLVKRTGEKVFLECVQDMDHENMFWYRQDPGLGLRLIYFSYDVKMKEKGDIPEGYSVSREKKERFSLILESASTNQTSMYLCASRGGQGARETQYFGPGTRLLVL.

A few counts support this clonotype. The CDR3 DNA follows: TGCAGTGCCCTGGGGGACAGGGGATACACTGAAGCTTTCTTT. Its protein product is CSALGDRGYTEAFF. V is TRBV20-1 and J is TRBJ1-1; the match to TRBD1 covers 10 bases. CDR1 and CDR2 from the germline V gene are DFQATT and SNEGSKA (reference sequence). The trim removed 6 bases at V and 3 bases at J, leaving 7 bases unmatched. The CDR3 has 14 amino acids.

The chain carries TRBV14 and TRBJ2-2; D is undetermined. Germline-derived CDR1 and CDR2 are SGHDN and FVKESK. V shed 3 bases and J shed 3 bases, with 5 bases lying between them. The CDR3 runs 13 residues. The CDR3 here is CASSQGYTGELFF. Written as DNA, the CDR3 is TGTGCCAGCAGCCAGGGTTACACCGGGGAGCTGTTTTTT.

This clonotype showed up just a few times. The V and J genes are TRBV3-1 and TRBJ1-1, with D possibly matching TRBD1 (5 bases). V gave up 3 bases and J gave up 1 base, with 18 bases separating them. The germline CDR1 and CDR2 sequences are LGHDT and YNNKEL (reference sequence). The CDR3 runs 17 residues. The CDR3 here is CASSQEGRLQSNTEAFF. Written as DNA, the CDR3 is TGTGCCAGCAGCCAGGAGGGGCGACTCCAATCGAACACTGAAGCTTTCTTT.

The chain recombines TRBV6-1 with TRBJ2-7; D is unresolved. The V end was cut by 3 bases, the J end by 2 bases, with 11 bases between. Germline V gene sequence: CDR1 MNHNS, CDR2 SASEGT. The CDR3 extends over 14 amino acids. The CDR3 sequence: CASSEAGVAYEQYF. The CDR3 DNA reads as TGTGCCAGCAGTGAGGCAGGAGTTGCCTACGAGCAGTACTTC.

The chain employs TRBV20-1 and TRBJ2-5; maybe TRBD1 (5 bases). Between the trimmed V and J ends, which lost 5 bases and 1 base, there was a span of 11 bases. The germline gives CDR1 DFQATT, CDR2 SNEGSKA (reference sequence). CDR3 length: 13 residues. DNA for the CDR3: TGCAGTGCTGGGTGGCAGGGCCAAGAGACCCAGTACTTC. Translation: CSAGWQGQETQYF.

This clonotype was observed a handful of times. The V and J genes are TRBV29-1 and TRBJ2-2, with D possibly being TRBD1 (6 bases). The CDR3 runs to 14 residues. Germline V gives CDR1 SQVTM, CDR2 ANQGSEA. V gave up 2 bases and J gave up 3 bases, with 10 bases separating them. This CDR3 reads CSVERGKYTGELFF. The CDR3 DNA follows: TGCAGCGTTGAAAGGGGGAAGTACACCGGGGAGCTGTTTTTT.